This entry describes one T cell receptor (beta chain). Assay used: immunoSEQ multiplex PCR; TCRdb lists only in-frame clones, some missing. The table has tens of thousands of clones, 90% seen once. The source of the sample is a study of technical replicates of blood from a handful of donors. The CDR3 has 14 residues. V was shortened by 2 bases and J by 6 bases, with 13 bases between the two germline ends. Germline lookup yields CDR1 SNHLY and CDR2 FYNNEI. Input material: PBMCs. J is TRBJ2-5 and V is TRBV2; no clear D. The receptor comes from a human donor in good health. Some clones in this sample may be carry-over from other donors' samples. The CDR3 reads CASSELERRKTQYF. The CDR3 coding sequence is TGTGCCAGCAGTGAACTTGAGAGAAGAAAGACCCAGTACTTC.